This T cell receptor beta chain was found in a study of cytomegalovirus exposure and HLA in healthy donors. Study at large: An earlier analysis identified 120 million or so unique TCR beta sequences in approximately 190 million T cells.

The PCR was carried out with 60 Vbeta primers and 13 Jbeta primers. Only in-frame clones appear in the TCRdb table, and some are missing; sequencing was by immunoSEQ multiplex PCR. Of 210,000 or so clones in the sample, roughly 84% were seen once. Turning to this clone: Its antigen is currently unknown.

Regarding the study as a whole: For most TCR beta V segments, an earlier analysis put the productive rate at about 87% or about 30% of the time. According to a later analysis, donors in an Asian-associated ancestry cluster reportedly had fewer N-insertions than the approximately 670-donor mean.

This CDR3 is 13 amino acids long. The junction had 5 bases not matched to a gene; V was cut back by 5 bases and J by 6 bases. Germline-derived CDR1 and CDR2 are SEHNR and FQNEAQ (reference sequence). Sequencing was done on a sample of PBMCs. V usage is TRBV7-9 and J usage is TRBJ1-2; TRBD1 aligns across 8 bases. This clonotype was obtained from a girl under 18 in good health and CMV-seronegative. CDR3 sequence reads: CASSISTGDGYTF. The CDR3 DNA sequence: TGTGCCAGCAGCATCTCGACAGGGGATGGCTACACCTTC.